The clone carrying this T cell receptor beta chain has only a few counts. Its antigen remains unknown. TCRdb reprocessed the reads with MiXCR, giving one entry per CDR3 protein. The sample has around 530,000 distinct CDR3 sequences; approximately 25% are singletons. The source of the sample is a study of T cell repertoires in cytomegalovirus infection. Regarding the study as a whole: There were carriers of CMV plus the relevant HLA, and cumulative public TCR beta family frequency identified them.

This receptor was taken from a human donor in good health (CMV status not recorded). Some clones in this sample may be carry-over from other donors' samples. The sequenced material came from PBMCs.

CDR3 DNA: TGTGCCAGCACTAAACAGGGGGGTAATCAGCCCCAGCATTTT. As protein: CASTKQGGNQPQHF. V usage is TRBV6-6 and J usage is TRBJ1-5, with TRBD1 matching over 8 bases. This CDR3 has 14 amino acids. Germline loops: CDR1 MNHNY, CDR2 SVGAGI (reference sequence). The V gene end was trimmed by 7 bases and the J gene end by 4 bases; junction bases not matched to a gene: 6.